The 14 T cell receptor beta chains below all came from one sample that was sequenced in a study of T-cell memory formation after mild COVID-19. MiXCR, run by TCRdb on the 5' RACE reads, gives a single entry per CDR3 protein. The sample consists of hundreds of thousands of distinct CDR3 sequences, about a sixth of them appearing once. Sequenced sample: PBMCs or a T cell subset sorted from them (not recorded which). The receptors here all came from a man aged 18 to 29 who had mild COVID-19 (a few samples of this study predate the infection). Cell type and time point are not known.

The J gene is TRBJ2-1, the V gene TRBV5-5; D gene uncertain. The germline CDR1 and CDR2 sequences are SGHKS and YYEKEE (reference sequence). This CDR3 is built from 16 residues. Trimming pared 3 bases from V and 1 base from J, leaving 14 bases between. The CDR3 sequence is CASSYSPVQSYNEQFF. CDR3 bases: TGTGCCAGCAGCTACTCTCCAGTCCAATCCTACAATGAGCAGTTCTTC.

This clonotype was detected many times. The chain has TRBV7-8 and TRBJ2-6; D is uncertain. The CDR3 runs to 15 residues. The V end was cut by 5 bases, the J end by 0 bases, with 8 bases between. Germline V gene sequence: CDR1 SGHVS, CDR2 FQNEAQ. In DNA form, the CDR3 reads TGTGCCAGCAGCCAACGTAGCTCTGGGGCCAACGTCCTGACTTTC. Protein: CASSQRSSGANVLTF.

The rearrangement uses TRBV12-3 or TRBV12-4 and TRBJ1-5, with 11 positions matching TRBD1. The CDR3 runs to 15 residues. Germline trimming cut 5 bases from V and 5 bases from J; bases unmatched to any gene: 5. The DNA for the CDR3 is TGTGCCAGCAGTACGGACAGGGGGCCGGATCAGCCCCAGCATTTT. It codes for CASSTDRGPDQPQHF.

The gene calls are TRBV20-1 and TRBJ2-7; TRBD1 aligns across 8 bases. The CDR3 is made up of 15 amino acids. V shed 0 bases, J shed 3 bases, and the junction held 7 bases outside the gene matches. Germline V gives CDR1 DFQATT, CDR2 SNEGSKA (reference sequence). The CDR3 nucleotides are TGCAGTGCTAGAGACGGGGCAGGGGGCCTCTACGAGCAGTACTTC. Translated: CSARDGAGGLYEQYF.

This sequence joins TRBV11-2 and TRBJ2-1; D is undetermined. The CDR3 has 14 residues. CDR1 is SGHAT, CDR2 FQNNGV, per germline. Trimming removed 0 bases from V and 10 bases from J, with 13 bases in between. The CDR3 DNA sequence: TGTGCCAGCAGCTTAGATCTCCTTACGTGGGAGCAGTTCTTC. Protein sequence: CASSLDLLTWEQFF.

This clonotype was recorded a few times. The CDR3 nucleotides are TGCGCCAGCAGCCTTACAGGGGGCTGGTCAGATACGCAGTATTTT. Its protein is CASSLTGGWSDTQYF. The chain uses TRBV5-1 and TRBJ2-3; 9 bases match TRBD1. V lost 4 bases to trimming and J lost 4 bases; unmatched junction nucleotides: 7. The germline V gene has CDR1 SGHRS and CDR2 YFSETQ. This CDR3 is 15 amino acids long.

V usage is TRBV24-1 and J usage is TRBJ2-5; 14 nucleotides agree with TRBD2. This CDR3 spans 18 amino acids. The junction had 6 bases not matched to a gene; V was cut back by 3 bases and J by 1 base. Germline CDR1 is KGHDR and CDR2 is SFDVKD. CDR3 amino acids: CATSDPRTSGGPQETQYF. DNA of the CDR3: TGTGCCACCAGTGATCCCAGGACTAGCGGGGGGCCCCAAGAGACCCAGTACTTC.

The chain uses TRBV4-2 and TRBJ1-5, with unresolved D. Germline V gives CDR1 LGHNA, CDR2 YNFKEQ. There are 16 residues in the CDR3. V gave up 0 bases and J gave up 0 bases, with 9 bases separating them. The DNA for the CDR3 is TGTGCCAGCAGCCAAGATTCACCTTATAGCAATCAGCCCCAGCATTTT. It yields the protein CASSQDSPYSNQPQHF.

The chain employs TRBV5-1 and TRBJ1-2; the D is unclear. In germline, CDR1 is SGHRS, CDR2 YFSETQ. Trimming stripped 4 bases from V and 4 bases from J, with 17 bases between. This CDR3 region has 15 residues. The CDR3 DNA sequence: TGCGCCAGCAGCCAAGGCCCCCTGGAGACCTATGGCTACACCTTC. Protein sequence: CASSQGPLETYGYTF. Complete variable domain (other parts from reference TRBV5-1 and TRBJ1-2): KAGVTQTPRYLIKTRGQQVTLSCSPISGHRSVSWYQQTPGQGLQFLFEYFSETQRNKGNFPGRFSGRQFSNSRSEMNVSTLELGDSALYLCASSQGPLETYGYTFGSGTRLTVV.

This clonotype was observed a few times. V and J are TRBV12-3 or TRBV12-4 and TRBJ2-1; TRBD1 aligns across 7 bases. The CDR3 runs 16 residues. Trimming removed 6 bases from V and 5 bases from J; junction bases left unmatched: 13. The CDR3 bases are TGTGCCAGCAGAGAACCGGGACAGAGGATGCACAATGAGCAGTTCTTC. Encoded protein: CASREPGQRMHNEQFF.

Comments on this clonotype: One end of the junction fails to match germline, which may point to a read error. The rearrangement uses TRBV5-1 and TRBJ1-2; D is undetermined. The CDR3 consists of 14 residues. Germline CDR1 SGHRS, CDR2 YFSETQ. The CDR3 coding sequence is TGCGACAGCAGCTTGGCTTTCGGAGACTATGGCTACACCTTC. This encodes CDSSLAFGDYGYTF.

The chain's CDR3 is CASSLFWTSGGTPSEQYF. CDR3 bases: TGCGCCAGCAGCTTATTCTGGACTAGCGGGGGGACTCCTTCCGAGCAGTACTTC. The chain links TRBV5-1 to TRBJ2-7; the match to TRBD2 covers 14 bases. The V gene end was trimmed by 2 bases and the J gene end by 6 bases; junction bases not matched to a gene: 13. The germline V gene has CDR1 SGHRS and CDR2 YFSETQ. The CDR3 runs to 18 residues.

This clonotype appeared many times. V and J are TRBV2 and TRBJ2-2; D remains ambiguous. Deletions cut 7 bases from V and 6 bases from J, with 15 bases between. The germline V gene has CDR1 SNHLY and CDR2 FYNNEI. The CDR3 contains 14 residues. The CDR3 here is CASTQKGGAGELFF. In nucleotides, the CDR3 is TGTGCCAGCACCCAAAAAGGCGGTGCCGGGGAGCTGTTTTTT.

This rearrangement joins TRBV19 to TRBJ2-7; tentative D call: TRBD2 (6 bases). The CDR3 totals 14 residues. V was trimmed by 5 bases and J by 6 bases, leaving 17 bases between them. In germline, CDR1 is LNHDA, CDR2 SQIVND (reference sequence). The CDR3 coding sequence is TGTGCCAGTAGTCCCGGGACTGCGAGGGGCGAGCAGTACTTC. This encodes CASSPGTARGEQYF. The full variable domain, rest sourced from reference TRBV19 and TRBJ2-7, is DGGITQSPKYLFRKEGQNVTLSCEQNLNHDAMYWYRQDPGQGLRLIYYSQIVNDFQKGDIAEGYSVSREKKESFPLTVTSAQKNPTAFYLCASSPGTARGEQYFGPGTRLTVT.